Each of the 11 T cell receptor beta chains below was sequenced from the same sample in a study of shared clonotypes between healthy human individuals (dated by TCRdb to 2018 to 2021). Receptor amplification or capture employed the immunoSEQ multiplex PCR assay. TCRdb limited this immuneACCESS table to in-frame rearrangements with V and J called. A share of clones is missing; checked studies link under half to unresolved V genes, and the rest is unexplained. This sample lists 1,400,000 or so clones; around 98.5% were detected once. The ten most abundant clones make up roughly 0.35% of the sample. The sequenced sample consisted of naive CD4+ T cells sorted from blood. Read against the paper, the sample's cell subset or site label means: CD45RA+ positively selected. These receptors all come from a man aged 25-40 years in good health.

The chain links TRBV13 to TRBJ2-2, with 7 bases lining up with TRBD2. J lost 1 base, V lost 3 bases, and 8 bases had no gene match. The CDR3 loop spans 17 amino acids. Germline V gene sequence: CDR1 PRHDT, CDR2 FYEKMQ (reference sequence). CDR3 sequence: CASSFGDAGVNTGELFF. The CDR3 coding sequence is TGTGCCAGCAGCTTCGGCGACGCGGGAGTGAACACCGGGGAGCTGTTTTTT.

The chain uses TRBV7-9 and TRBJ2-7; 7 nucleotides match TRBD2. Germline CDR1 and CDR2: SEHNR and FQNEAQ (reference sequence). The V and J ends lost 6 bases and 0 bases, in that order; junction bases with no gene match: 8. The CDR3 is made up of 15 amino acids. The CDR3 sequence: CASSQREMISYEQYF. The CDR3 DNA sequence: TGTGCCAGCAGTCAGCGGGAAATGATCTCCTACGAGCAGTACTTC. The full variable domain, completed using reference TRBV7-9 and TRBJ2-7, is DTGVSQNPRHKITKRGQNVTFRCDPISEHNRLYWYRQTLGQGPEFLTYFQNEAQLEKSRLLSDRFSAERPKGSFSTLEIQRTEQGDSAMYLCASSQREMISYEQYFGPGTRLTVT.

This rearrangement joins TRBV19 to TRBJ1-5; D gene unclear. The CDR3 is 14 residues long. The V gene's germline CDR1 is LNHDA and CDR2 SQIVND (reference sequence). Between the trimmed V and J ends, which lost 5 bases and 1 base, there was a span of 9 bases. CDR3 nucleotides: TGTGCCAGTAGTCTCGGTTGGAGCAATCAGCCCCAGCATTTT. As protein: CASSLGWSNQPQHF.

This rearrangement joins TRBV28 to TRBJ1-4; D perhaps matches TRBD1 (5 bases). Trimming removed 6 bases from V and 7 bases from J, with 15 bases in between. This CDR3 spans 14 amino acids. Germline V lookup: CDR1 MDHEN, CDR2 SYDVKM. The CDR3 DNA follows: TGTGCCAGCAGCCGCGGGACTTTCGGTGAAAAACTGTTTTTT. It is translated as CASSRGTFGEKLFF.

The genes are TRBV7-3 and TRBJ1-2; tentatively, D is TRBD1 (6 bases). V was cut by 2 bases and J by 7 bases, with 17 bases left in between. Germline V CDR1 and CDR2: SGHTA, FQGTGA. This CDR3 contains 15 residues. In DNA form, the CDR3 reads TGTGCCAGCAGCTTAGAGGGCCAGGGGATCTCTGGCTACACCTTC. The encoded protein is CASSLEGQGISGYTF.

The CDR3 bases are TGTGCCAGCAGCCTAAACTTAGCGGGAGGTTTCTACGAGCAGTACTTC. Translating gives CASSLNLAGGFYEQYF. The chain has TRBV7-6 and TRBJ2-7; TRBD2 agrees at 10 bases. The CDR3 spans 16 residues. The junction had 10 bases not matched to a gene; V was cut back by 5 bases and J by 3 bases. The V gene's germline CDR1 is SGHVS and CDR2 FNYEAQ.

This sequence joins TRBV4-1 and TRBJ2-5, with D possibly being TRBD2 (5 bases). The ends were cut back, 2 bases at V and 3 bases at J, with 10 bases in the middle. Germline CDR1 reads MGHRA; CDR2 reads YSYEKL. The CDR3 is made up of 14 amino acids. CDR3 sequence reads: CASSQQTREETQYF. CDR3 nucleotides: TGCGCCAGCAGCCAACAGACGCGGGAAGAGACCCAGTACTTC.

J is TRBJ2-7 and V is TRBV7-2, with 10 positions matching TRBD2. V was clipped by 1 base and J by 7 bases; unmatched bases: 13. CDR1 and CDR2 (germline): SGHTA, FQGNSA. This CDR3 region has 17 residues. The CDR3 spells CASSLVVLAGESGEQYF. In nucleotides, the CDR3 is TGTGCCAGCAGCTTAGTAGTTCTAGCGGGAGAAAGTGGGGAGCAGTACTTC.

This chain connects TRBV6-5 to TRBJ2-7, with 14 nucleotides matching TRBD2. This CDR3 contains 15 residues. Trimming cost V 3 bases and J 10 bases; bases outside gene matches: 8. Germline V CDR1 and CDR2: MNHEY, SVGAGI. CDR3: CASSYLGLAGVGQYF. For the CDR3, the DNA is TGTGCCAGCAGTTATTTGGGACTAGCGGGAGTGGGCCAGTACTTC.

The rearrangement uses TRBV6-1 and TRBJ2-7, with D unclear. The CDR3 has 16 residues. Germline V gene sequence: CDR1 MNHNS, CDR2 SASEGT. V gave up 0 bases and J gave up 6 bases, with 18 bases separating them. CDR3 bases: TGTGCCAGCAGTGAAGCGGGTGGCAGGTTGGGGTTCGAGCAGTACTTC. Protein sequence: CASSEAGGRLGFEQYF.

The rearrangement uses TRBV5-4 and TRBJ2-7; tentative D call: TRBD1 (6 bases). V lost 3 bases to trimming and J lost 3 bases, with 13 bases between them. The CDR3 length is 14 residues. Germline V gene lookup returns CDR1 SGHNT and CDR2 YYREEE (reference sequence). Here the CDR3 reads CASSSQGPGYEQYF. As DNA, the CDR3 is TGTGCCAGCAGCTCACAGGGACCCGGCTACGAGCAGTACTTC. Filled out from reference TRBV5-4 and TRBJ2-7, the complete variable domain reads ETGVTQSPTHLIKTRGQQVTLRCSSQSGHNTVSWYQQALGQGPQFIFQYYREEENGRGNFPPRFSGLQFPNYSSELNVNALELDDSALYLCASSSQGPGYEQYFGPGTRLTVT.